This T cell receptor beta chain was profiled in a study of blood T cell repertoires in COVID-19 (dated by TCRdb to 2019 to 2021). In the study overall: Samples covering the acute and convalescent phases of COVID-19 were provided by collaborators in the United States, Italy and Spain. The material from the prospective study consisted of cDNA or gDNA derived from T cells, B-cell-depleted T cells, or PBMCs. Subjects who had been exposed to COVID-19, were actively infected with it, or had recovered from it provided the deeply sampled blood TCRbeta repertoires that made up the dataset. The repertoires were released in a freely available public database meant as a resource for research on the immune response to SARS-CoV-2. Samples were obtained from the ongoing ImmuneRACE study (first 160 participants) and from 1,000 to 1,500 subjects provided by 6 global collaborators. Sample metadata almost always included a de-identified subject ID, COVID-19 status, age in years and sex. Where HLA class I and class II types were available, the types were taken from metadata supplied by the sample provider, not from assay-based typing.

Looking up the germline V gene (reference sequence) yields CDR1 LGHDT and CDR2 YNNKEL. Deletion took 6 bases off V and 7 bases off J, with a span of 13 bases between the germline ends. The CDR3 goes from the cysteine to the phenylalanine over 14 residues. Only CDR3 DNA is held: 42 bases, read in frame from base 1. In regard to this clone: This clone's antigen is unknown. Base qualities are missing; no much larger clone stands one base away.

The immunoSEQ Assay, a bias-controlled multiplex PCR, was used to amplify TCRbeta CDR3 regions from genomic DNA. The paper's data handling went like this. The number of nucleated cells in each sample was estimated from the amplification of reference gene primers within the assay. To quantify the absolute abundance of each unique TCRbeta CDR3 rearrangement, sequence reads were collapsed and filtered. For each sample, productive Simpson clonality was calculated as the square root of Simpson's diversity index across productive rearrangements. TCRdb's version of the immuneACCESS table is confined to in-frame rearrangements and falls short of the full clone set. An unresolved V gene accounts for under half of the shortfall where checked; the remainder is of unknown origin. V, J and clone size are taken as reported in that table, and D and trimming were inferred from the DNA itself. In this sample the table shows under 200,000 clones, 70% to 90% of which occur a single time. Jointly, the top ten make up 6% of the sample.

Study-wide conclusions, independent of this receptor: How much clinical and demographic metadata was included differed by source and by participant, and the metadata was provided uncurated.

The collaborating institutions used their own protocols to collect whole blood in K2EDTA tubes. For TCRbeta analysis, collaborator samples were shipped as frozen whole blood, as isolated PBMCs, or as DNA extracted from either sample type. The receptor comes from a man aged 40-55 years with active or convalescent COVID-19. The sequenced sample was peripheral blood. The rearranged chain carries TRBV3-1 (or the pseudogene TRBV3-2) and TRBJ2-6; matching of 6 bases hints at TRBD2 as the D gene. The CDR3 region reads CASRPIGGANVLTF. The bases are TGTGCCAGCAGACCGATCGGGGGAGCCAACGTCCTGACTTTC.